Shown below are 30 T cell receptor beta chains from a single sample sequenced in a study of human T cells and chemical hapten exposure. Time point defined: patch test 3, about 24 weeks after DPC sensitization. Treatment here: therapeutic diphenylcyclopropenone sensitization with weekly scalp DPC. MiXCR, run by TCRdb on the RACE reads, gives a single entry per CDR3 protein. The data show about 170,000 distinct CDR3 sequences, 25% to 35% seen once. Here the sequenced sample was whole blood, taken in connection with sensitization to the hapten diphenylcyclopropenone (DPC). The origin of the receptors is a woman under 30 with alopecia areata. Some clones in this sample may be carry-over from other donors' samples.

This clonotype showed up just a few times. J is TRBJ2-2 and V is TRBV5-5; D is uncertain. The germline V gene encodes CDR1 SGHKS and CDR2 YYEKEE (reference sequence). Trimming shortened V by 1 base and J by 6 bases, and 7 bases separated the two germline ends. This CDR3 contains 13 residues. CDR3 in DNA: TGTGCCAGCAGCTTGAGAGGCGCCGGGGAGCTGTTTTTT. Translated, it gives CASSLRGAGELFF.

The J gene is TRBJ2-1, the V gene TRBV3-1; D possibly corresponds to TRBD2 (6 bases). The V and J ends lost 7 bases and 0 bases respectively, with 13 bases between them. The germline V gene has CDR1 LGHDT and CDR2 YNNKEL (reference sequence). The CDR3 consists of 15 residues. The CDR3 is CASTPRENSYNEQFF. The CDR3 DNA reads TGTGCCAGCACCCCACGGGAGAACTCCTACAATGAGCAGTTCTTC.

This chain joins TRBV6-1 and TRBJ2-3; no reliable D call. Germline lookup yields CDR1 MNHNS and CDR2 SASEGT. The V end lost 7 bases, the J end lost 2 bases, and 7 bases lay between the germline ends. The CDR3 covers 12 residues. The CDR3 nucleotides read TGTGCCAGCAATCGGGTCACAGATACGCAGTATTTT. Its protein is CASNRVTDTQYF.

In regard to this clonotype: Since no conserved phenylalanine or tryptophan closes the CDR3, a read error is the likely cause. This chain links TRBV5-6 with TRBJ2-3; perhaps TRBD2 as D (5 bases). The CDR3 contains 14 residues. Germline V lookup: CDR1 SGHDT, CDR2 YYEEEE. V shed 2 bases and J shed 7 bases, with 14 bases lying between them. In DNA form, the CDR3 reads TGTGCCAGCAGCTTCCGTATCCCCGGGAATACGCAGTATCTT. It yields the protein CASSFRIPGNTQYL.

This clonotype was observed a handful of times. The chain couples TRBV20-1 to TRBJ2-2; D is perhaps TRBD1 (5 bases). The CDR3 loop spans 13 amino acids. Germline CDR1 DFQATT, CDR2 SNEGSKA (reference sequence). V was cut by 4 bases and J by 3 bases, with 9 bases left in between. The DNA for the CDR3 is TGCAGTGCTATTGTAGGGGACACCGGGGAGCTGTTTTTT. Amino acids: CSAIVGDTGELFF.

This chain connects TRBV27 to TRBJ2-7; D remains unclear. The CDR3 spans 14 residues. CDR1 is MNHEY and CDR2 is SMNVEV in the germline V gene (reference sequence). V lost 5 bases to trimming and J lost 0 bases, with 11 bases between them. CDR3 nucleotides: TGTGCCAGCAGTGCAGGCGCTAGCTCCTACGAGCAGTACTTC. Amino acids: CASSAGASSYEQYF.

CDR3 region: CSVESGPEETQYF. The CDR3 DNA is TGCAGCGTTGAGTCAGGGCCAGAAGAGACCCAGTACTTC. The V gene is TRBV29-1, the J gene TRBJ2-5, with a tentative D call TRBD1 (5 bases). CDR1 and CDR2 from the germline V gene are SQVTM and ANQGSEA. The CDR3 consists of 13 residues. V was cut by 3 bases and J by 3 bases, with 11 bases left in between.

The chain combines TRBV15 with TRBJ2-2; possible D gene TRBD2, 7 bases. Trimming cost V 7 bases and J 0 bases, with 12 bases left between them. There are 15 residues in the CDR3. From germline, CDR1 is LNHNV and CDR2 YYDKDF (reference sequence). CDR3 region: CATTMGGPNTGELFF. Here the CDR3 DNA reads TGTGCCACCACCATGGGGGGGCCGAACACCGGGGAGCTGTTTTTT.

V and J are TRBV2 and TRBJ1-2, with 8 bases lining up with TRBD1. The CDR3 sequence is 15 residues long. V shed 3 bases and J 4 bases; nucleotides not matched to a gene: 7. Germline V gene lookup returns CDR1 SNHLY and CDR2 FYNNEI. CDR3 DNA sequence: TGTGCCAGCAGTGAGGGACAGGTCGTCTTCTATGGCTACACCTTC. Its protein is CASSEGQVVFYGYTF. Supplemented by reference TRBV2 and TRBJ1-2, the full variable domain reads EPEVTQTPSHQVTQMGQEVILRCVPISNHLYFYWYRQILGQKVEFLVSFYNNEISEKSEIFDDQFSVERPDGSNFTLKIRSTKLEDSAMYFCASSEGQVVFYGYTFGSGTRLTVV.

This clonotype was counted at least ten times. The chain links TRBV10-3 to TRBJ2-5; D is unclear. This CDR3 has 13 residues. Trimming removed 0 bases from V and 6 bases from J, with 8 bases in between. Germline values: CDR1 ENHRY, CDR2 SYGVKD. In DNA form, the CDR3 reads TGTGCCATCAGTGAGTCGAACGTACAGACCCAGTACTTC. This encodes CAISESNVQTQYF.

This clonotype turned up a few times. J is TRBJ2-4 and V is TRBV25-1; 7 nucleotides agree with TRBD1. This CDR3 spans 13 amino acids. Trimming at V came to 4 bases and at J to 6 bases, leaving 3 bases not matched to a gene. Germline CDR1 and CDR2: MGHDK and SYGVNS. CDR3 nucleotide sequence: TGTGCCAGCAGTGGTCCAGGGGGAAACATTCAGTACTTC. This codes for CASSGPGGNIQYF.

This clonotype was counted a few times. The DNA for the CDR3 is TGCGCCAGCAGCCCTGGGACAGGTTATAGCAATCAGCCCCAGCATTTT. Translation gives CASSPGTGYSNQPQHF. This chain connects TRBV5-1 to TRBJ1-5; TRBD1 matches at 8 bases. Germline CDR1 SGHRS, CDR2 YFSETQ. This CDR3 is 16 amino acids long. V lost 4 bases to trimming and J lost 0 bases; unmatched junction nucleotides: 6.

V is TRBV4-3 and J is TRBJ2-5; 13 bases fit TRBD2. Germline CDR1 reads LGHNA; CDR2 reads YSLEER. V lost 0 bases, J lost 5 bases, and 6 bases stayed unmatched. The CDR3 totals 17 residues. CDR3 in amino acids: CASSQETSGRARETQYF. The CDR3 nucleotides read TGCGCCAGCAGCCAAGAAACTAGCGGGAGGGCCCGCGAGACCCAGTACTTC.

The chain combines TRBV5-5 with TRBJ1-1; the match to TRBD1 covers 8 bases. This CDR3 has 16 amino acids. Germline V gives CDR1 SGHKS, CDR2 YYEKEE (reference sequence). The junction had 10 bases not matched to a gene; V was cut back by 3 bases and J by 3 bases. The CDR3 DNA sequence: TGTGCCAGCAGCTACATTTCAGGGGGCGCCGACACTGAAGCTTTCTTT. Its protein is CASSYISGGADTEAFF.

V gene TRBV4-1 combines with J gene TRBJ2-4; 11 bases match TRBD2. Germline V gene data show CDR1 as MGHRA and CDR2 as YSYEKL. The CDR3 runs 17 residues. The V gene end was trimmed by 10 bases and the J gene end by 0 bases; junction bases not matched to a gene: 11. CDR3 sequence: CATTPGLAVEAKNIQYF. CDR3 coding DNA: TGCGCCACTACGCCGGGACTAGCGGTGGAAGCCAAAAACATTCAGTACTTC.

The CDR3 DNA reads TGTGCCAGCAGACCGGACAGGGCGGACACCGGGGAGCTGTTTTTT. Its translation: CASRPDRADTGELFF. The chain joins TRBV6-5 to TRBJ2-2; 8 bases map to TRBD1. The J segment lost 3 bases and the V segment lost 6 bases, leaving 6 bases of the junction unmatched. The germline gives CDR1 MNHEY, CDR2 SVGAGI. This CDR3 is built from 15 residues.

The genes are TRBV7-3 and TRBJ2-1; TRBD2 aligns across 7 bases. Germline trimming cut 4 bases from V and 14 bases from J; bases unmatched to any gene: 11. The CDR3 is made up of 13 amino acids. Germline CDR1 and CDR2: SGHTA and FQGTGA. The CDR3 nucleotides are TGTGCCAGCAGCTCGTCGGGAGGCCATTGGGAGTTCTTC. Amino acid sequence: CASSSSGGHWEFF.

This clonotype was seen repeatedly, ten times or more. The rearrangement links TRBV6-6 to TRBJ2-7, with D tentatively TRBD1 (5 bases). CDR3 length: 16 amino acids. The ends were cut back, 5 bases at V and 3 bases at J, with 20 bases in the middle. CDR1 MNHNY and CDR2 SVGAGI come from the germline V gene (reference sequence). The CDR3, as DNA: TGTGCCAGCAGTACAATAGGTCCCCAGGGAAACTACGAGCAGTACTTC. This sequence encodes CASSTIGPQGNYEQYF.

This chain links TRBV2 with TRBJ2-2; no clear D gene. Deletions cut 4 bases from V and 5 bases from J, with 8 bases between. The length of the CDR3 is 13 residues. Per germline, CDR1 SNHLY and CDR2 FYNNEI. The CDR3 region is CASSGVYTGELFF. The CDR3 nucleotides are TGTGCCAGCAGTGGCGTCTATACCGGGGAGCTGTTTTTT.

This sequence joins TRBV29-1 and TRBJ2-5; D is uncertain. CDR1 and CDR2 from the germline V gene are SQVTM and ANQGSEA. Trimming shortened V by 8 bases and J by 5 bases, and 15 bases separated the two germline ends. This CDR3 region has 12 residues. Here the CDR3 reads CSFRPGKETQYF. The CDR3 DNA reads TGCAGCTTCCGGCCCGGCAAGGAGACCCAGTACTTC.

This clonotype was observed a handful of times. The rearrangement uses TRBV12-3 or TRBV12-4 and TRBJ1-2; 8 bases line up with TRBD1. With V trimmed by 6 bases and J by 8 bases, 5 bases remained unmatched. The CDR3 extends over 12 amino acids. CDR3 sequence: CASRPGGGGYTF. The CDR3 DNA reads TGTGCCAGCAGGCCAGGGGGCGGAGGCTACACCTTC.

The CDR3 spells CASSPGPGSTEAFF. The CDR3, as DNA: TGCGCCAGCAGCCCCGGGCCCGGCTCGACTGAAGCTTTCTTT. The chain links TRBV5-1 to TRBJ1-1; unclear D gene. With 4 bases removed from V and 5 bases from J, the gap between germline ends came to 15 bases. Germline V lookup: CDR1 SGHRS, CDR2 YFSETQ. The CDR3 runs 14 residues.

CDR3 DNA: TGTGCCAGCAAGCCGGGGGCCAGCACCGGGGAGCTGTTTTTT. It yields the protein CASKPGASTGELFF. This chain links TRBV2 with TRBJ2-2; D is perhaps TRBD1 or TRBD2 (6 bases each). The germline V gene has CDR1 SNHLY and CDR2 FYNNEI. The length of the CDR3 is 14 residues. The germline V and J ends were trimmed by 7 bases and 4 bases, with 13 bases remaining between them.

This sequence joins TRBV29-1 and TRBJ1-2; D is uncertain. The CDR3 is made up of 15 amino acids. Germline V gene data show CDR1 as SQVTM and CDR2 as ANQGSEA. V lost 6 bases to trimming and J lost 0 bases, with 17 bases between them. The DNA of the CDR3 is TGCAGCGTGGGCACCGAGTCGAGGTCTAACTATGGCTACACCTTC. It encodes CSVGTESRSNYGYTF.

The V and J genes are TRBV20-1 and TRBJ2-7; D is unclear. Trimming removed 7 bases at V and 5 bases at J, with 18 bases between. The CDR3 loop spans 13 amino acids. Germline loops: CDR1 DFQATT, CDR2 SNEGSKA (reference sequence). CDR3 amino acids: CSVRARIGDEQYF. The CDR3 DNA is TGCAGTGTTCGGGCCAGGATCGGCGACGAGCAGTACTTC.

The gene calls are TRBV4-3 and TRBJ1-1; D not resolved. V shed 1 base and J shed 6 bases, with 12 bases lying between them. CDR1 LGHNA and CDR2 YSLEER come from the germline V gene. This CDR3 region has 14 residues. CDR3 bases: TGCGCCAGCAGCCAAGGTGTGGGGTATGCTGAAGCTTTCTTT. Residues: CASSQGVGYAEAFF.

This clonotype was observed a few times. The chain is built from TRBV5-4 and TRBJ1-6; D not certain. From germline, CDR1 is SGHNT and CDR2 YYREEE (reference sequence). CDR3 length: 13 residues. The germline V and J ends were trimmed by 5 bases and 7 bases, with 10 bases remaining between them. The CDR3 spells CASRAGSNSPLHF. CDR3 sequence (DNA): TGTGCCAGCAGAGCGGGATCCAATTCACCCCTCCACTTT.

This clonotype was recorded a few times. The chain joins TRBV6-6 to TRBJ1-4, with D perhaps matching TRBD1 (5 bases). CDR1 is MNHNY, CDR2 SVGAGI, per germline (reference sequence). This CDR3 is built from 17 residues. The V gene lost 0 bases and the J gene lost 0 bases, with 11 bases spanning the gap. CDR3 in amino acids: CASSYSFRDPTNEKLFF. In DNA, the CDR3 is TGTGCCAGCAGTTACTCATTCCGGGACCCAACTAATGAAAAACTGTTTTTT.

This clonotype was found a few times. The genes are TRBV4-2 and TRBJ1-1; D gene unclear. Per germline, CDR1 LGHNA and CDR2 YNFKEQ. The CDR3 is 13 residues long. V was cut by 0 bases and J by 10 bases, with 12 bases left in between. CDR3 sequence (DNA): TGTGCCAGCAGCCAAGATATCGGCCGTCGAGCTTTCTTT. The encoded protein is CASSQDIGRRAFF.

V usage is TRBV7-9 and J usage is TRBJ2-1, with a weak D call TRBD2 (5 bases). Germline-derived CDR1 and CDR2 are SEHNR and FQNEAQ (reference sequence). V lost 6 bases to trimming and J lost 3 bases, with 18 bases between them. The CDR3 totals 16 residues. The CDR3 DNA reads as TGTGCCAGCAGGGTTGAAACGGACTTCCTCTACAATGAGCAGTTCTTC. Translated: CASRVETDFLYNEQFF. The variable domain in full, completed from reference TRBV7-9 and TRBJ2-1, reads DTGVSQNPRHKITKRGQNVTFRCDPISEHNRLYWYRQTLGQGPEFLTYFQNEAQLEKSRLLSDRFSAERPKGSFSTLEIQRTEQGDSAMYLCASRVETDFLYNEQFFGPGTRLTVL.